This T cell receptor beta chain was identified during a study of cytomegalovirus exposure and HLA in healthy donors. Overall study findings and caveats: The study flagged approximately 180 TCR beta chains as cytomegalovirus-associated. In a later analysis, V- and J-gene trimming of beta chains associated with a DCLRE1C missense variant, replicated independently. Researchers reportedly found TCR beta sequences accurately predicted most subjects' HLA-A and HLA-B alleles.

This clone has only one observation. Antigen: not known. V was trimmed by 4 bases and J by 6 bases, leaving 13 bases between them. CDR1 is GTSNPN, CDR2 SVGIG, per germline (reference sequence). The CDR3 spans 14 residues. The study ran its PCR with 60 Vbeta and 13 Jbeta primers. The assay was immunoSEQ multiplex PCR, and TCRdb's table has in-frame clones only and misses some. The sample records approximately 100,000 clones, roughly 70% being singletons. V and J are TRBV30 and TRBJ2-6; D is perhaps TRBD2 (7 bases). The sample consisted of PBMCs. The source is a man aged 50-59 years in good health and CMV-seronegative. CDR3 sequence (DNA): TGTGCCTGGACCACTGGGGGGGCGGCCAACGTCCTGACTTTC. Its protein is CAWTTGGAANVLTF.